The sequence of this T cell receptor (beta chain) was determined in a study of cytomegalovirus exposure and HLA in healthy donors. Study-wide results and caveats: Generally TCR sequences proved uncommon, though certain public TCRs appeared in numerous donors. The study listed under 200 cytomegalovirus-associated TCR beta chains. A few chains linked to CMV were shown in vitro to be specific for CMV antigens. The classifier reportedly diagnosed cytomegalovirus status with high specificity and sensitivity.

Some clones are missing from TCRdb's copy, which holds only in-frame ones; the method was immunoSEQ multiplex PCR. The data contain about 68,000 clones, 90% to 95% of them singletons. This clone has just one count. Its target is not known. Trimming shortened V by 5 bases and J by 7 bases, and 14 bases separated the two germline ends. CDR3 length equals 14 residues. Per germline, CDR1 SGHTA and CDR2 FQGNSA. This TCR was recovered from a man between 18 and 29 years old in good health and CMV-seronegative. The sample was PBMCs. The genes are TRBV7-2 and TRBJ2-2; tentative D call: TRBD2 (5 bases). CDR3 protein: CASSRGWAGGELFF. For the CDR3, the DNA is TGTGCCAGCAGCCGAGGCTGGGCGGGCGGGGAGCTGTTTTTT.